This T cell receptor (beta chain) originates from a study of TIL therapy for anti-PD-1-resistant metastatic lung cancer. General study results and limits: Many TIL product clones were absent from baseline tumor, suggesting clonal contraction.

The germline V gene has CDR1 SGHRS and CDR2 YFSETQ. The CDR3 consists of 12 residues. Trimming removed 4 bases at V and 6 bases at J, with 10 bases between. In the case of this clone: What it binds is unknown.

The immunoSEQ assay was v3. The protocol was immunoSEQ multiplex PCR, while the TCRdb copy is restricted to in-frame clones and leaves out a portion. The sample shows more than 20,000 clones, over 55% of them seen only once. Time point: pre-treatment sample, taken before nivolumab and TIL therapy. Most excised metastases sampled were pleural nodules or supraclavicular lymph nodes. Enrollment ran from 2017 to early 2020. This sequence joins TRBV5-1 and TRBJ1-2, with D unclear. This material consisted of tumor tissue, taken at baseline. The TCR was taken from a person between 25 and 79 years old with non-small cell lung cancer. The CDR3 region has the DNA TGCGCCAGCAGCGCGACCGCGGATGGCTACACCTTC. It yields the protein CASSATADGYTF.